This entry lists 28 T cell receptor beta chains sequenced from one sample in a study of molecular identifiers for immune sequencing clone quantification. TCRdb recomputed calls from the PCR reads with MiXCR, one row per CDR3 protein. In the table there are approximately 500,000 distinct CDR3 sequences, about 25% of which are singletons. Material: naive CD8+ T cells from blood, with Jurkat cell RNA spiked in. Subset meaning: FACS-sorted CD8+CD4-CCR7+CD45RA+ naive T cells. The receptors stem from a human donor in good health. Some libraries in this study had Jurkat cell RNA spiked in.

This clonotype occurred a few times. Here the CDR3 reads CASSLWVTDTQYF. CDR3 coding DNA: TGTGCCAGCAGCTTATGGGTCACAGATACGCAGTATTTT. The gene calls are TRBV11-2 and TRBJ2-3, with D unclear. The V end was cut by 2 bases, the J end by 2 bases, with 5 bases between. The CDR3 is 13 amino acids. Germline values: CDR1 SGHAT, CDR2 FQNNGV.

This clonotype has more than one count but fewer than ten. The gene calls are TRBV27 and TRBJ2-2; 11 bases agree with TRBD1. The length of the CDR3 is 16 residues. The germline CDR1 and CDR2 sequences are MNHEY and SMNVEV (reference sequence). J was trimmed by 7 bases and V by 6 bases; bases with no gene match: 10. As DNA, the CDR3 is TGTGCCAGCAGGTCCGGGACAGGGGGTTTGATCGGGGAGCTGTTTTTT. This codes for CASRSGTGGLIGELFF.

The sample holds one count of this clonotype. A much larger clone differs by one base, so this may be a read error. The J gene is TRBJ2-7, the V gene TRBV12-5, with D tentatively TRBD1 (5 bases). In germline, CDR1 is LGHNT, CDR2 FRNRAP. This CDR3 comprises 11 residues. The CDR3 nucleotides are TGTGCTAGTGGCAAGGGGAACGAGCGGTACTTC. Protein: CASGKGNERYF. The entire variable domain, with the rest obtained from reference TRBV12-5 and TRBJ2-7, is as follows: DARVTQTPRHKVTEMGQEVTMRCQPILGHNTVFWYRQTMMQGLELLAYFRNRAPLDDSGMPKDRFSAEMPDATLATLKIQPSEPRDSAVYFCASGKGNERYFGPGTRLTVT.

Turning to this clonotype: A much larger clone is a single base away; this may be a read error. The rearrangement links TRBV28 to TRBJ2-5, with 10 bases aligning to TRBD2. CDR3 length equals 16 residues. CDR1 and CDR2 (germline): MDHEN, SYDVKM. This CDR3 reads CASSLGLAGVSETEYF. The CDR3 nucleotides are TGTGCCAGCAGTTTAGGGCTAGCGGGAGTTTCAGAGACCGAGTACTTC. Full variable domain (remainder filled in from reference TRBV28 and TRBJ2-5): DVKVTQSSRYLVKRTGEKVFLECVQDMDHENMFWYRQDPGLGLRLIYFSYDVKMKEKGDIPEGYSVSREKKERFSLILESASTNQTSMYLCASSLGLAGVSETEYFGPGTRLLVL.

The chain joins TRBV16 to TRBJ2-7; 10 bases fit TRBD1. Unmatched junction bases numbered 14, after V lost 5 bases and J lost 7 bases. The CDR3 is made up of 16 amino acids. CDR1 and CDR2 (germline): KGHSY, FQNENV. The DNA of the CDR3 is TGTGCCAGCAGCAGGGGGTTCGGGACAGGGGACAGAGAGCAGTACTTC. Protein product: CASSRGFGTGDREQYF.

On this clonotype itself: A single base separates this from a much larger clone, so it may be a read error. The V call is TRBV7-2, the J call TRBJ1-1; no clear D. The germline V gene encodes CDR1 SGHTA and CDR2 FQGNSA. This CDR3 has 13 residues. This CDR3 reads CASSLGLGTEALF. The CDR3 bases are TGTGCCAGCAGCTTAGGACTGGGAACTGAAGCTCTCTTT. Looking up the rest from reference TRBV7-2 and TRBJ1-1 gives the full variable domain: GAGVSQSPSNKVTEKGKDVELRCDPISGHTALYWYRQSLGQGLEFLIYFQGNSAPDKSGLPSDRFSAERTGGSVSTLTIQRTQQEDSAVYLCASSLGLGTEALFGQGTRLTVV.

The chain uses TRBV7-8 and TRBJ1-2; TRBD1 aligns across 12 bases. V dropped 5 bases and J dropped 8; count of bases not matched to a gene: 6. This CDR3 has 14 amino acids. CDR1 and CDR2 (germline): SGHVS, FQNEAQ. The CDR3 is CASSHGTGGRGYTF. The CDR3, as DNA: TGTGCCAGCAGCCACGGGACAGGGGGCCGGGGCTACACCTTC.

This clonotype was observed at least ten times. The V call is TRBV12-3 or TRBV12-4, the J call TRBJ2-4; 10 bases are a match to TRBD1. The CDR3 contains 19 residues. With 6 bases clipped from V and 0 bases from J, the junction kept 14 bases outside the gene matches. In DNA, the CDR3 is TGTGCCAGCAGGCCCGGGACAGGGGTAGCAAGATTAGCCAAAAACATTCAGTACTTC. This translates into CASRPGTGVARLAKNIQYF.

The chain is built from TRBV5-3 and TRBJ1-4; D is unresolved. TRBV5-3 is an open reading frame, and its role is uncertain. CDR3 length: 13 amino acids. CDR3 nucleotides: TGTGTCAGCAGCTTGGAGGTCGATGAAAAACTGTTTTTT. It encodes CVSSLEVDEKLFF.

The sample holds a few counts of this clonotype. One junction end does not reproduce the germline sequence, and a read error may be involved. V and J are TRBV27 and TRBJ2-5; D is unresolved. CDR3 size: 15 residues. Germline V gives CDR1 MNHEY, CDR2 SMNVEV (reference sequence). CDR3 coding DNA: TGTGCCAGCAGTTTATCGTCCCTCCTCCAAGAGGCCCAGTACTTC. This encodes CASSLSSLLQEAQYF.

The J gene is TRBJ2-7, the V gene TRBV20-1; maybe TRBD2 (5 bases). V dropped 6 bases and J dropped 0 bases, with 12 bases sitting between them. From germline, CDR1 is DFQATT and CDR2 SNEGSKA (reference sequence). This CDR3 region has 13 residues. The CDR3 sequence: CSALSGLSYEQYF. In DNA, the CDR3 is TGCAGTGCCCTGAGCGGACTCTCCTACGAGCAGTACTTC.

Comments on this clonotype: With a much larger clone just one base away, this may be a read error. This CDR3 reads CSAIAGTGPAEQYF. CDR3 sequence (DNA): TGCAGCGCCATAGCCGGGACAGGCCCCGCCGAGCAGTACTTC. This chain connects TRBV29-1 to TRBJ2-7; TRBD1 matches at 8 bases. Per germline, CDR1 SQVTM and CDR2 ANQGSEA. The J segment lost 6 bases and the V segment lost 7 bases, leaving 14 bases of the junction unmatched. The CDR3 consists of 14 residues.

The sample holds many counts of this clonotype. The rearrangement joins TRBV20-1 to TRBJ2-5, with D tentatively TRBD1 or TRBD2 (5 bases each). The CDR3 length is 14 residues. Trimming took 5 bases from V and 1 from J, leaving 14 bases between them. Per the germline V gene, CDR1 is DFQATT and CDR2 is SNEGSKA (reference sequence). The CDR3 DNA is TGCAGTGCTGGGGACCGAGACCCCCAAGAGACCCAGTACTTC. Translating gives CSAGDRDPQETQYF.

This clonotype was observed a few times. The rearrangement joins TRBV4-1 to TRBJ1-1; D remains ambiguous. Germline CDR1 MGHRA, CDR2 YSYEKL. This CDR3 comprises 14 residues. Trimming took 0 bases from V and 0 from J, leaving 5 bases between them. As DNA, the CDR3 is TGCGCCAGCAGCCAAGAATCTGTGAACACTGAAGCTTTCTTT. It specifies CASSQESVNTEAFF.

The chain carries TRBV6-2 or TRBV6-3 and TRBJ2-1; tentatively, D is TRBD1 (5 bases). V was cut by 5 bases and J by 8 bases, with 16 bases left in between. Germline V gene lookup returns CDR1 MNHEY and CDR2 SVGEGT. The CDR3 runs to 14 residues. In nucleotides, the CDR3 is TGTGCCAGCAGTAAAACTCAGGGATGGGATGAGCAGTTCTTC. Translated, it gives CASSKTQGWDEQFF.

The chain links TRBV12-3 or TRBV12-4 to TRBJ2-1; 10 bases line up with TRBD2. There are 18 residues in the CDR3. V dropped 7 bases and J dropped 8; count of bases not matched to a gene: 20. In DNA, the CDR3 is TGTGCCAGCACAGAGCGGGGGGGGTTTGTTATTGGAACGGATGAGCAGTTCTTC. It encodes CASTERGGFVIGTDEQFF.

The CDR3 DNA follows: TGTGCCAGCACCTCCTGTTCGAGCACAGATACGCAGTATTTT. Translated: CASTSCSSTDTQYF. This chain connects TRBV13 to TRBJ2-3; D unclear. Germline V gene sequence: CDR1 PRHDT, CDR2 FYEKMQ (reference sequence). This CDR3 region has 14 residues. Trimming cost V 7 bases and J 0 bases, with 11 bases left between them.

J is TRBJ1-1 and V is TRBV11-2; 7 positions agree with TRBD1. Germline V gives CDR1 SGHAT, CDR2 FQNNGV. This CDR3 spans 15 amino acids. V trimming: 4 bases; J trimming: 6 bases; junction bases outside the gene matches: 11. The DNA for the CDR3 is TGTGCCAGCAGCTCTTGGCCCGGGACAGTCTCTGAAGCTTTCTTT. Translating it yields CASSSWPGTVSEAFF.

A remark on this clonotype: In this CDR3 the conserved last residue, phenylalanine or tryptophan, is missing, so a read error is likely. The chain couples TRBV19 to TRBJ2-7; D might be TRBD2 (5 bases). The CDR3 is 13 residues long. The V end lost 4 bases, the J end lost 2 bases, and 9 bases lay between the germline ends. Germline CDR1 and CDR2: LNHDA and SQIVND (reference sequence). The CDR3 sequence is CASSTGEAYEQYS. The CDR3 nucleotides read TGTGCCAGTAGTACCGGGGAAGCCTACGAGCAGTACTCC.

To note about this clonotype: One end of the junction is discordant with germline, which a read error may explain. This rearrangement joins TRBV6-2 or TRBV6-3 to TRBJ2-7; 9 bases map to TRBD2. From germline, CDR1 is MNHEY and CDR2 SVGEGT. This CDR3 is built from 15 residues. The CDR3 region has the DNA TGTGCCAGCAGCGCCCCAGCGGGGGGCTTCTACGGGCAGTACTTC. Translated: CASSAPAGGFYGQYF.

This clonotype was recorded many times. The rearrangement links TRBV15 to TRBJ2-3; D remains ambiguous. Trimming removed 0 bases from V and 2 bases from J, with 6 bases in between. Germline V gene sequence: CDR1 LNHNV, CDR2 YYDKDF (reference sequence). The CDR3 contains 14 residues. This CDR3 is CATSRDPLTDTQYF. As DNA, the CDR3 is TGTGCCACCAGCAGAGATCCCCTCACAGATACGCAGTATTTT.

The chain links TRBV2 to TRBJ2-3; tentatively, D is TRBD1 or TRBD2 (5 bases each). The CDR3 runs 15 residues. V lost 7 bases, J lost 2 bases, and 16 bases lay in between. The germline gives CDR1 SNHLY, CDR2 FYNNEI. For the CDR3, the DNA is TGTGCCAGCAATGGTGAGGGGCCCCACACAGATACGCAGTATTTT. It specifies CASNGEGPHTDTQYF.

This clonotype was seen more than once but under ten times. The chain links TRBV7-9 to TRBJ2-3; 11 positions match TRBD2. Trimming cost V 4 bases and J 5 bases; bases outside gene matches: 8. Germline V gene lookup returns CDR1 SEHNR and CDR2 FQNEAQ (reference sequence). The CDR3 contains 16 residues. This CDR3 reads CASSSPLAGGRDTQYF. The CDR3 DNA is TGTGCCAGCAGCTCTCCCCTAGCGGGAGGCAGAGATACGCAGTATTTT.

The V and J genes are TRBV13 and TRBJ2-1; D may match TRBD1 or TRBD2 (5 bases each). Germline V gene data show CDR1 as PRHDT and CDR2 as FYEKMQ (reference sequence). The V end lost 5 bases, the J end lost 3 bases, and 14 bases lay between the germline ends. The CDR3 contains 15 residues. DNA for the CDR3: TGTGCCAGCAGCACCCAGGGAGAGAGCTACAATGAGCAGTTCTTC. Translation: CASSTQGESYNEQFF. The full variable domain, its missing parts supplied by reference TRBV13 and TRBJ2-1, is AAGVIQSPRHLIKEKRETATLKCYPIPRHDTVYWYQQGPGQDPQFLISFYEKMQSDKGSIPDRFSAQQFSDYHSELNMSSLELGDSALYFCASSTQGESYNEQFFGPGTRLTVL.

At least ten counts were recorded for this clonotype. V usage is TRBV7-9 and J usage is TRBJ2-7, with TRBD2 matching over 10 bases. Germline V gene sequence: CDR1 SEHNR, CDR2 FQNEAQ (reference sequence). Unmatched junction bases numbered 6, after V lost 5 bases and J lost 5 bases. This CDR3 has 14 residues. This chain's CDR3 is CASSPTSGVDEQYF. In nucleotides, the CDR3 is TGTGCCAGCAGCCCAACTAGCGGGGTCGACGAGCAGTACTTC.

This clonotype was seen at least ten times. The junction does not match germline at one end; this may be a read error. The rearrangement uses TRBV3-1 and TRBJ1-1, with D maybe TRBD1 (6 bases). CDR1 and CDR2 from the germline V gene are LGHDT and YNNKEL (reference sequence). The CDR3 extends over 14 amino acids. Here the CDR3 reads CASSSRDTAPEAFF. The CDR3 coding sequence is TGTGCCAGCAGCTCCCGGGACACGGCTCCTGAGGCTTTCTTT.

The CDR3 region has the DNA TGTGCCAGCAGCCCGGCCGGGACACATTATAGCAATCAGCCCCAGCATTTT. It is translated as CASSPAGTHYSNQPQHF. The genes are TRBV7-2 and TRBJ1-5, with D tentatively TRBD1 (6 bases). Germline loops: CDR1 SGHTA, CDR2 FQGNSA. The CDR3 consists of 17 residues. V was pared by 5 bases and J by 0 bases, with 17 bases between.

This clonotype was seen more than once but under ten times. The chain combines TRBV30 with TRBJ2-3; 9 positions agree with TRBD2. The V and J ends lost 0 bases and 6 bases, in that order; junction bases with no gene match: 1. This CDR3 is 13 amino acids long. Germline V gives CDR1 GTSNPN, CDR2 SVGIG (reference sequence). DNA of the CDR3: TGTGCCTGGAGTGTAACTAGCGGGGATACGCAGTATTTT. Encoded protein: CAWSVTSGDTQYF.